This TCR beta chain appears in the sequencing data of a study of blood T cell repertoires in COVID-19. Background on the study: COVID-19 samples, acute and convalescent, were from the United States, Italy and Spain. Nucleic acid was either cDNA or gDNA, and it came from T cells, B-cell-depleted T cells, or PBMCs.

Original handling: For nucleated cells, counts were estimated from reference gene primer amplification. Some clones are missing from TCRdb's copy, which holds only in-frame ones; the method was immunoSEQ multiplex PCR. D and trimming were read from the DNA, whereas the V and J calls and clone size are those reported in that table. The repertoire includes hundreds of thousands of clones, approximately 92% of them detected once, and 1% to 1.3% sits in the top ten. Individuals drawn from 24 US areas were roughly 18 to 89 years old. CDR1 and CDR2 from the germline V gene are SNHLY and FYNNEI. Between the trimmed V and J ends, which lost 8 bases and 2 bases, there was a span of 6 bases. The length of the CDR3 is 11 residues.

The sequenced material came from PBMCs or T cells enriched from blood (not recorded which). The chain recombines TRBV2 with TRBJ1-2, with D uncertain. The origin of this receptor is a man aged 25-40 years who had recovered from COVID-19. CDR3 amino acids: CASGRNYGYTF. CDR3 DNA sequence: TGTGCCAGCGGCAGGAACTATGGCTACACCTTC.